Each of the 2 T cell receptor beta chains below was sequenced from the same sample in a study of T cell repertoires in cytomegalovirus infection. TCRdb itself ran the reads through MiXCR, one entry per CDR3 protein. Of around 450,000 distinct CDR3 sequences listed, about 11% are singletons. The sequencing input was PBMCs. The receptors were gathered from a human donor in good health (CMV status not recorded). Some clones in this sample may be carry-over from other donors' samples.

This clonotype has a count of ten or more. This rearrangement joins TRBV19 to TRBJ2-7; tentative D call: TRBD1 (6 bases). Germline V gene lookup returns CDR1 LNHDA and CDR2 SQIVND (reference sequence). Deletions cut 5 bases from V and 4 bases from J, with 15 bases between. The CDR3 extends over 14 amino acids. The CDR3 DNA follows: TGTGCCAGTAGTTCCCGGGACACCAATTACGAGCAGTACTTC. Its protein is CASSSRDTNYEQYF.

The chain carries TRBV2 and TRBJ1-5; the D is unclear. V lost 1 base and J 2 bases, leaving 9 bases between the germline ends. The CDR3 is 15 amino acids. Germline values: CDR1 SNHLY, CDR2 FYNNEI. The CDR3 DNA reads as TGTGCCAGCAGTGAAGGTGGGCTTCGCAATCAGCCCCAGCATTTT. This sequence encodes CASSEGGLRNQPQHF.